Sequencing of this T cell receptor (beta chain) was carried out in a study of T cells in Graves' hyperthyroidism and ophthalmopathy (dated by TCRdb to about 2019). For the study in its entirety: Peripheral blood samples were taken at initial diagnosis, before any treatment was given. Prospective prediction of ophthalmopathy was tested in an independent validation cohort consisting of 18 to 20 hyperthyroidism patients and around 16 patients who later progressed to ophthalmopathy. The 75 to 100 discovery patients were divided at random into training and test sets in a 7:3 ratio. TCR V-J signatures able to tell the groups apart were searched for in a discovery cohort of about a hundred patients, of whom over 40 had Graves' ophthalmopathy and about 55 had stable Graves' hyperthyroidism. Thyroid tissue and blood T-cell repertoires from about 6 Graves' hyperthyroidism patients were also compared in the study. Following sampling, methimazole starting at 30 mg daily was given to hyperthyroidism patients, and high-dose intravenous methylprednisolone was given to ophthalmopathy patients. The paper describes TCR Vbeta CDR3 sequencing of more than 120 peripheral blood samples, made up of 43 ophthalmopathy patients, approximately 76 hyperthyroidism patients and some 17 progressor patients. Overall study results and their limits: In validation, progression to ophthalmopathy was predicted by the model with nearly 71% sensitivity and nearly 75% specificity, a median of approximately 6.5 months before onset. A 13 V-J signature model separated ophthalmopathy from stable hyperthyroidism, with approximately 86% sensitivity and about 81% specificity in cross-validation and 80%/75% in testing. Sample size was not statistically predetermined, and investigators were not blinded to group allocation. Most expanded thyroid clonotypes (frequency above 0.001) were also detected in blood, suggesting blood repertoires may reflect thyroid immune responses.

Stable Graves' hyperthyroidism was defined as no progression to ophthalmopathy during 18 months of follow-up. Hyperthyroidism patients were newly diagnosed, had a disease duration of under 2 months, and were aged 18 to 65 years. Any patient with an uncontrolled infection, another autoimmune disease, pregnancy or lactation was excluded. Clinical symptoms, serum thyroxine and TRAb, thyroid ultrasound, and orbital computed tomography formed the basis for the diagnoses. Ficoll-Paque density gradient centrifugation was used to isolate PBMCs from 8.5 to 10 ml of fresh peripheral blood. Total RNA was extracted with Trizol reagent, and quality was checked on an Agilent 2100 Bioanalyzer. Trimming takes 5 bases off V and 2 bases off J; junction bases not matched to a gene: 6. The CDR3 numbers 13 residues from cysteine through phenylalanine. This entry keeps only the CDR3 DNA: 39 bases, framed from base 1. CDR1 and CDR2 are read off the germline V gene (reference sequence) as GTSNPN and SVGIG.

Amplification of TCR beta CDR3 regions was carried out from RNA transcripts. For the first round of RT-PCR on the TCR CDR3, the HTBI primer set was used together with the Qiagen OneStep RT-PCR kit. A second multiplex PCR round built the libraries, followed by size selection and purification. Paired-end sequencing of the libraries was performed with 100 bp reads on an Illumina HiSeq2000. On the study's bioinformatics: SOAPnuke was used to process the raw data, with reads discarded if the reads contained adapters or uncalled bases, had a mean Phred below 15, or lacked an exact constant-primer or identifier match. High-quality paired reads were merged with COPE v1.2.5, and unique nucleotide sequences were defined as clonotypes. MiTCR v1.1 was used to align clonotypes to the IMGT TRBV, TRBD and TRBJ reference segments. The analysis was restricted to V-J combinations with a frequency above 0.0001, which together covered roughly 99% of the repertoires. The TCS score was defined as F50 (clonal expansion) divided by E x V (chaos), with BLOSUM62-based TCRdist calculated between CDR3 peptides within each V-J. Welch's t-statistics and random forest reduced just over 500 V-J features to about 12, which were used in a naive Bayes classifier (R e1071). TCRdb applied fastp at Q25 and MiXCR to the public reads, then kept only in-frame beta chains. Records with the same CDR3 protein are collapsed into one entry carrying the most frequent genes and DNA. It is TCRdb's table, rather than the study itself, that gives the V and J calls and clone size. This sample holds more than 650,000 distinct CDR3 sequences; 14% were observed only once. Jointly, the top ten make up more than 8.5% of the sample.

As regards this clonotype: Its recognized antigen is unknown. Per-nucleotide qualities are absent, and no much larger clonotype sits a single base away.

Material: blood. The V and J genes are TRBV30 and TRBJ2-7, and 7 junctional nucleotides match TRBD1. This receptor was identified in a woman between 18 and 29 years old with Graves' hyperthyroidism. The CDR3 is CAWSQGLAYEQYF. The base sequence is TGTGCCTGGTCACAGGGGCTCGCCTACGAGCAGTACTTC.